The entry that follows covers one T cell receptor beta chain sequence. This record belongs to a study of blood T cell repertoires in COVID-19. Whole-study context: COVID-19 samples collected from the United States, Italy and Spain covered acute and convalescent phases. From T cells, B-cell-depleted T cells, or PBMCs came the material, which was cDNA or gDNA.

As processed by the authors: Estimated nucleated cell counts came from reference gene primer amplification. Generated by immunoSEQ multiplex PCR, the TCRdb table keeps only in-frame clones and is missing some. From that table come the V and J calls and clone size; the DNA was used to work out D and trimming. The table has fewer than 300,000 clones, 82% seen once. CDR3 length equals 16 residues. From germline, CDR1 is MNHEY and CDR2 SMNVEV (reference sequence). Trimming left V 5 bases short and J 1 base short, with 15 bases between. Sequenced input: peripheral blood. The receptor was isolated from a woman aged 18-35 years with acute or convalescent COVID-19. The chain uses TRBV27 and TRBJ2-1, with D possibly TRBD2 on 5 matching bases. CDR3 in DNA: TGTGCCAGCAGTCCTCTCGGGGAGAAGTCCTACAATGAGCAGTTCTTC. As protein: CASSPLGEKSYNEQFF.